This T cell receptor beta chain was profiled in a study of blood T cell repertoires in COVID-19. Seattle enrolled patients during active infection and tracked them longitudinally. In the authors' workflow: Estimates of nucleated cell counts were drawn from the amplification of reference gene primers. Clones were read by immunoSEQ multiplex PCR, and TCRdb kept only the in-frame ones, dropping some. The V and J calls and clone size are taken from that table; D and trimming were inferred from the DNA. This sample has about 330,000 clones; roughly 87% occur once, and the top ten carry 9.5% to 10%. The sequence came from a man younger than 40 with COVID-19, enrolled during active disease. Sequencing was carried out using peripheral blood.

CDR3 sequence: CASSLGPSGGSRGIDTQYF. Here the CDR3 DNA reads TGTGCCAGCAGCTTGGGCCCTAGCGGGGGTTCCCGGGGGATCGATACGCAGTATTTT. This chain links TRBV5-4 with TRBJ2-3; 10 bases are a match to TRBD2. Germline-derived CDR1 and CDR2 are SGHNT and YYREEE (reference sequence). J gave up 6 bases and V 0 bases, and 16 bases lay outside the gene matches. The CDR3 is 19 amino acids.